The subject of this entry is one TCR beta chain. The antigen remains undetermined. Germline-derived CDR1 and CDR2 are ENHRY and SYGVKD. The length of the CDR3 is 14 residues. The source of the sample is a study of monozygotic twins with inflammatory bowel disease. The study, taken as a whole, reports: Especially where disease activity was present, IBD patients had fewer clonotypes in common with others than healthy twins did. Part of the variability in patient repertoires may have come from differing immunosuppressive treatments. Limited power may explain why concordant and discordant twins showed no difference in repertoire similarity.

Two nested PCRs, run for around 15 and 10 cycles, were applied to TCRalpha and TCRbeta cDNA. After re-calling the 5' RACE reads, TCRdb lists one entry per CDR3 protein, DNA absent. The sample totals about 150,000 distinct CDR3 sequences. The sequence was collected from a human donor with ulcerative colitis or Crohn's disease, or a healthy co-twin of an affected twin (not recorded which). The chain recombines TRBV10-3 with TRBJ2-5; the TCRdb D gene call, TRBD2, has no DNA to confirm it. Sequencing input: blood. The CDR3 reads CAISESRGKETQYF.